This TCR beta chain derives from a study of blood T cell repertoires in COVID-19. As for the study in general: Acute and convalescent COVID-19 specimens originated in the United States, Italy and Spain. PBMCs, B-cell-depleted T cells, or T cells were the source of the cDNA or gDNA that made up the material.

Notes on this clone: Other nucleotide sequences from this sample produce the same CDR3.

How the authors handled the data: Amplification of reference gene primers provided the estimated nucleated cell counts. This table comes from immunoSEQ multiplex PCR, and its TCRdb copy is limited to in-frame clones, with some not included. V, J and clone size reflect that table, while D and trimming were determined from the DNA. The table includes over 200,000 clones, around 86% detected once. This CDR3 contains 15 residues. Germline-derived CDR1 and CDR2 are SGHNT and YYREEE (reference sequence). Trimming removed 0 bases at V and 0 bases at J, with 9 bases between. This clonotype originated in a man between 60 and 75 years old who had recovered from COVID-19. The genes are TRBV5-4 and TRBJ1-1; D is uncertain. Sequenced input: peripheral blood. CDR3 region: CASSLGGGLNTEAFF. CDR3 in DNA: TGTGCCAGCAGCTTGGGGGGAGGACTGAACACTGAAGCTTTCTTT. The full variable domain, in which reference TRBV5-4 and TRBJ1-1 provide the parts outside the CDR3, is ETGVTQSPTHLIKTRGQQVTLRCSSQSGHNTVSWYQQALGQGPQFIFQYYREEENGRGNFPPRFSGLQFPNYSSELNVNALELDDSALYLCASSLGGGLNTEAFFGQGTRLTVV.